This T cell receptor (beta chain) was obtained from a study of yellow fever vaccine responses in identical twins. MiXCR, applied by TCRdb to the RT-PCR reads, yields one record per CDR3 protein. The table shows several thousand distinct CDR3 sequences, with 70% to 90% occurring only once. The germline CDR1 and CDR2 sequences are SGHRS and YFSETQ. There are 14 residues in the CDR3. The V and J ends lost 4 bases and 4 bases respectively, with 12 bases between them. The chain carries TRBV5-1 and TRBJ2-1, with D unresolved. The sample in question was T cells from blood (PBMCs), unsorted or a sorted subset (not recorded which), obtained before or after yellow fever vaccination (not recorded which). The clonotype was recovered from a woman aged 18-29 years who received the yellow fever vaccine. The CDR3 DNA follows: TGCGCCAGCAGCGATACGGTTGGGTACAATGAGCAGTTCTTC. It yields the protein CASSDTVGYNEQFF.